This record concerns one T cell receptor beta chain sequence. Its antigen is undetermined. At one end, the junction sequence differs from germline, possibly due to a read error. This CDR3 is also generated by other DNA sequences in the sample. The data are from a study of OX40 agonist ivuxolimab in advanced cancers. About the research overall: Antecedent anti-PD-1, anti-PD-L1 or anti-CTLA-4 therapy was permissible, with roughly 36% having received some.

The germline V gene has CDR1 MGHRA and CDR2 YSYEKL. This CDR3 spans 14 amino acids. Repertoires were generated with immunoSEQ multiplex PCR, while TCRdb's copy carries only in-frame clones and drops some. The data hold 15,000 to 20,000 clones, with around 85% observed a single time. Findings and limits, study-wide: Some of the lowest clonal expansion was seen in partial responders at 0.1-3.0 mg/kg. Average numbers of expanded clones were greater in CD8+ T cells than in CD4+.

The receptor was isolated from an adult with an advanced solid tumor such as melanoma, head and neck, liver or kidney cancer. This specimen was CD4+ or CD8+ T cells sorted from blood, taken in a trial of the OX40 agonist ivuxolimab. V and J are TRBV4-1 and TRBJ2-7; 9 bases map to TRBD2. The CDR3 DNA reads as TGCGCCAGCAGCCCTAGCGGGATCTCCTACGAGCAGTACTTT. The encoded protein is CASSPSGISYEQYF.